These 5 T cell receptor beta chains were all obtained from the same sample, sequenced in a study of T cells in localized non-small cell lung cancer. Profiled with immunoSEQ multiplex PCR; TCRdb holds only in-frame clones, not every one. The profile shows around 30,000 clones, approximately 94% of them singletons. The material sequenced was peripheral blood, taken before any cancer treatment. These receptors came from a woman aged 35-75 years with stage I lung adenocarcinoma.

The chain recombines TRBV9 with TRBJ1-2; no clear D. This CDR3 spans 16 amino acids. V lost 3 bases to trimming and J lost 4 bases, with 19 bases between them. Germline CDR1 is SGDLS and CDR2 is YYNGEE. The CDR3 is CASSADPGEASYGYTF. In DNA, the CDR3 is TGTGCCAGCAGCGCGGATCCTGGGGAGGCGAGCTATGGCTACACCTTC.

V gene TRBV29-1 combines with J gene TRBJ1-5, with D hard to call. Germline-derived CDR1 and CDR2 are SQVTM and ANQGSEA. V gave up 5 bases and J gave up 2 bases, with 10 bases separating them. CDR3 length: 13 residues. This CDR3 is CSVLNERNQPQHF. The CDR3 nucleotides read TGCAGCGTTTTAAATGAGCGCAATCAGCCCCAGCATTTT. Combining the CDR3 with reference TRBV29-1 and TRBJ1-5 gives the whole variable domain SAVISQKPSRDICQRGTSLTIQCQVDSQVTMMFWYRQQPGQSLTLIATANQGSEATYESGFVIDKFPISRPNLTFSTLTVSNMSPEDSSIYLCSVLNERNQPQHFGDGTRLSIL.

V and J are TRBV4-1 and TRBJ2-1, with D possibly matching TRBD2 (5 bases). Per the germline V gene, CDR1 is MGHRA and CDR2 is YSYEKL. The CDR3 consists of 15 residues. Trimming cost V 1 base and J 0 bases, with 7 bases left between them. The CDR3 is CASSQAGISYNEQFF. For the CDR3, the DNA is TGCGCCAGCAGCCAAGCGGGGATCTCCTACAATGAGCAGTTCTTC.

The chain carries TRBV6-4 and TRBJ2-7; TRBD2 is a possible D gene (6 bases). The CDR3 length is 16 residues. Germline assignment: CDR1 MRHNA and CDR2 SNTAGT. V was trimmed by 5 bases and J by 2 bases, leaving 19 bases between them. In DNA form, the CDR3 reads TGTGCCAGCAGTCCCCTAGGGGACTTTCGTCCCTACGAGCAGTACTTC. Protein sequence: CASSPLGDFRPYEQYF.

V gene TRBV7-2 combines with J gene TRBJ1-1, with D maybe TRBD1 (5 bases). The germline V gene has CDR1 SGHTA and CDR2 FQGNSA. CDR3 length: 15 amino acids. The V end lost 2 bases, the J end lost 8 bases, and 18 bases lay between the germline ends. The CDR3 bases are TGTGCCAGCAGCTTATTTGGGCGGGGGGAGGCGGAAGCTTTCTTT. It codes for CASSLFGRGEAEAFF.